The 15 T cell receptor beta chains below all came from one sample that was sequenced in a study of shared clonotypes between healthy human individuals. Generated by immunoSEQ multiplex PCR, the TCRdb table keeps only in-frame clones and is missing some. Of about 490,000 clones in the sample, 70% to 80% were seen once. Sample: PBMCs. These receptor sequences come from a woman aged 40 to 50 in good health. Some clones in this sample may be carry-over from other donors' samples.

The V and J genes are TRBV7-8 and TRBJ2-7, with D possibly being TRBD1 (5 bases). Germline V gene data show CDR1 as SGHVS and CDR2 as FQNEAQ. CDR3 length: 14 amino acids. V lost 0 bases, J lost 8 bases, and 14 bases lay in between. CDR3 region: CASSLAQGRWKQYF. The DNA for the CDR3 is TGTGCCAGCAGCTTAGCCCAGGGTCGTTGGAAGCAGTACTTC.

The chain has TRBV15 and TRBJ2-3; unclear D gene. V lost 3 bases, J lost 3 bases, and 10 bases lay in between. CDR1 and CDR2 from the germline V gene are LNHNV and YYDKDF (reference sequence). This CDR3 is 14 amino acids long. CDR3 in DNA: TGTGCCACCAGCAGTGTTGGACGGACAGATACGCAGTATTTT. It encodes CATSSVGRTDTQYF.

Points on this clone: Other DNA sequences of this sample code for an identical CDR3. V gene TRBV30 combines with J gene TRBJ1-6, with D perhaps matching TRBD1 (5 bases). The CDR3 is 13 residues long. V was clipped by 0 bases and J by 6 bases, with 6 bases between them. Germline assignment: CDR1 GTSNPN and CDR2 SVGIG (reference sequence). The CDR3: CAWSVQGNSPLHF. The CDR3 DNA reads TGTGCCTGGAGTGTTCAGGGTAATTCACCCCTCCACTTT.

For the CDR3, the DNA is TGTGCCAGCAGAAGCATAAACACTGAAGCTTTCTTT. Encoded protein: CASRSINTEAFF. The chain is built from TRBV28 and TRBJ1-1; no reliable D call. The CDR3 length is 12 residues. Trimming shortened V by 6 bases and J by 2 bases, and 7 bases separated the two germline ends. The germline CDR1 and CDR2 sequences are MDHEN and SYDVKM.

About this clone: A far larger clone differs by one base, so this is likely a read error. The CDR3: CASTPAVEQFF. CDR3 bases: TGTGCCAGCACCCCGGCGGTTGAGCAGTTCTTC. The chain recombines TRBV2 with TRBJ2-1; D remains unclear. V gave up 7 bases and J gave up 9 bases, with 10 bases separating them. Germline assignment: CDR1 SNHLY and CDR2 FYNNEI. The CDR3 runs to 11 residues.

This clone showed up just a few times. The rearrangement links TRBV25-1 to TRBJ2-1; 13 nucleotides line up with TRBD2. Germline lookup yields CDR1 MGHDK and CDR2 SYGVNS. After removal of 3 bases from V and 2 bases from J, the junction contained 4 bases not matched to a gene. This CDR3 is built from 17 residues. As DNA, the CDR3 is TGTGCCAGCAGTGATGGACTAGCGGGAGCCACCTACAATGAGCAGTTCTTC. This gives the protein CASSDGLAGATYNEQFF.

CDR3 loop: CASSPLGAGLSSYNEQFF. The CDR3 region has the DNA TGTGCCAGCTCACCACTCGGGGCTGGCCTGAGCTCCTACAATGAGCAGTTCTTC. This sequence joins TRBV18 and TRBJ2-1; the D gene could be TRBD1 or TRBD2 (5 bases each). CDR1 is KGHSH, CDR2 LQKENI, per germline. The CDR3 extends over 18 amino acids. The V gene lost 1 base and the J gene lost 0 bases, with 16 bases spanning the gap. The variable domain in full, with the rest retrieved from reference TRBV18 and TRBJ2-1, is NAGVMQNPRHLVRRRGQEARLRCSPMKGHSHVYWYRQLPEEGLKFMVYLQKENIIDESGMPKERFSAEFPKEGPSILRIQQVVRGDSAAYFCASSPLGAGLSSYNEQFFGPGTRLTVL.

Here the CDR3 reads CASGSGLNTGELFF. CDR3 in DNA: TGTGCCAGCGGGAGCGGTTTGAACACCGGGGAGCTGTTTTTT. V usage is TRBV7-3 and J usage is TRBJ2-2; D might be TRBD2 (5 bases). CDR3 length equals 14 residues. Looked up from germline, CDR1 is SGHTA and CDR2 is FQGTGA. Trimming left V 8 bases short and J 1 base short, with 11 bases between.

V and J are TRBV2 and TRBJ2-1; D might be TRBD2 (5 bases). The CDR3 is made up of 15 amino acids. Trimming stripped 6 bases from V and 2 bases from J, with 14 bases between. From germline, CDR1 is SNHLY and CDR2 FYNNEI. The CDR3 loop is CASSIGVATYNEQFF. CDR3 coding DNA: TGTGCCAGCAGCATCGGTGTAGCGACCTACAATGAGCAGTTCTTC. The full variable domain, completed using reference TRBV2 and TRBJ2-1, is EPEVTQTPSHQVTQMGQEVILRCVPISNHLYFYWYRQILGQKVEFLVSFYNNEISEKSEIFDDQFSVERPDGSNFTLKIRSTKLEDSAMYFCASSIGVATYNEQFFGPGTRLTVL.

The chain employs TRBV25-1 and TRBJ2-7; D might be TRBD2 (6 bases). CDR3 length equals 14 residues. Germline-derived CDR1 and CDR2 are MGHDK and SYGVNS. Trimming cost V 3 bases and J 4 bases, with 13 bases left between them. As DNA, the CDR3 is TGTGCCAGCAGTGACTACCCCGGGACTTACGAGCAGTACTTC. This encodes CASSDYPGTYEQYF.

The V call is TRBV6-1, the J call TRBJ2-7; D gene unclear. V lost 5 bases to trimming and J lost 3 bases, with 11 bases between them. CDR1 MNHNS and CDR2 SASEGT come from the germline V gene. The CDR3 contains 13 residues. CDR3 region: CASSITRGYEQYF. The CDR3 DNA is TGTGCCAGCAGTATTACGAGAGGCTACGAGCAGTACTTC.

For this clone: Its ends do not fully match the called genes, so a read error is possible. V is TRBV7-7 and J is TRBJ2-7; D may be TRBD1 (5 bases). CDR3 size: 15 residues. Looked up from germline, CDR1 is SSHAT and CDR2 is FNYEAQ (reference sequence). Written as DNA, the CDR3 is TGTGCTAGCAGCCCACGCAGGCCACCAGGGTGCGAGCAGTACTTC. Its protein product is CASSPRRPPGCEQYF.

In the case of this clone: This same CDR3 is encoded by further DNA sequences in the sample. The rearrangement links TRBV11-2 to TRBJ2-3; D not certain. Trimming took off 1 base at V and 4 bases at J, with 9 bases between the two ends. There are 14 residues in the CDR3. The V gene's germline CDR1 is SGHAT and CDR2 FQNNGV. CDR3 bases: TGTGCCAGCAGCTTAGCAGGTGCTCCAGATACGCAGTATTTT. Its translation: CASSLAGAPDTQYF. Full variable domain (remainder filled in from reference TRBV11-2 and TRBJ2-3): EAGVAQSPRYKIIEKRQSVAFWCNPISGHATLYWYQQILGQGPKLLIQFQNNGVVDDSQLPKDRFSAERLKGVDSTLKIQPAKLEDSAVYLCASSLAGAPDTQYFGPGTRLTVL.

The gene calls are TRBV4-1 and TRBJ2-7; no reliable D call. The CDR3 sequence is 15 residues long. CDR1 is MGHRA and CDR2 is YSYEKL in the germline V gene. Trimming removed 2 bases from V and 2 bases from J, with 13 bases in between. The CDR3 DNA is TGCGCCAGCAGCCAATTGGGAAGACCGACCTACGAGCAGTACTTC. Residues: CASSQLGRPTYEQYF.

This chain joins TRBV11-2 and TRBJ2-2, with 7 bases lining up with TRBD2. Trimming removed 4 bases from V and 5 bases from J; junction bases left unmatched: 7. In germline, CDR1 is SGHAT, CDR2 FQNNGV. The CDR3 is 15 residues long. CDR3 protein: CASSWRGGQTGELFF. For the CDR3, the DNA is TGTGCCAGCAGCTGGAGGGGAGGGCAGACCGGGGAGCTGTTTTTT. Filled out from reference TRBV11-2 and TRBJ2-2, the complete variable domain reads EAGVAQSPRYKIIEKRQSVAFWCNPISGHATLYWYQQILGQGPKLLIQFQNNGVVDDSQLPKDRFSAERLKGVDSTLKIQPAKLEDSAVYLCASSWRGGQTGELFFGEGSRLTVL.